One T cell receptor beta chain is described in this entry. This sample stems from a study of technical replicates of blood from several donors. Germline assignment: CDR1 MNHEY and CDR2 SMNVEV (reference sequence). Trimming cost V 2 bases and J 0 bases, with 13 bases left between them. The CDR3 consists of 16 residues. Generated by immunoSEQ multiplex PCR, the TCRdb table keeps only in-frame clones and is missing some. The profile shows more than 65,000 clones, 90% to 98% of them singletons. J is TRBJ1-1 and V is TRBV27; tentatively, D is TRBD1 (6 bases). The TCR was taken from a human donor in good health. The source material was T cells isolated from PBMCs. CDR3 nucleotide sequence: TGTGCCAGCAGTTTAAACCCCGGACAGTTGAACACTGAAGCTTTCTTT. Translated, it gives CASSLNPGQLNTEAFF.